These 11 T cell receptor beta chains originate from one sample sequenced in a study of blood T cell repertoires in COVID-19. TCRdb's table, derived via immunoSEQ multiplex PCR, lists solely in-frame clones and lacks some. This sample has around 330,000 clones, with 88% found just once. The sample was peripheral blood. The receptors shown here come from a woman in her forties or fifties with active or convalescent COVID-19.

The chain carries TRBV7-9 and TRBJ1-1; possible D gene TRBD1, 6 bases. Trimming cost V 5 bases and J 0 bases, with 13 bases left between them. Germline V gene data show CDR1 as SEHNR and CDR2 as FQNEAQ (reference sequence). This CDR3 is built from 15 residues. The CDR3 protein is CASSVQTGLNTEAFF. The CDR3 nucleotides are TGTGCCAGCAGCGTTCAAACAGGGTTGAACACTGAAGCTTTCTTT.

The genes are TRBV2 and TRBJ1-2, with a tentative D call TRBD1 (5 bases). The CDR3 extends over 15 amino acids. Germline CDR1 SNHLY, CDR2 FYNNEI. With 6 bases removed from V and 5 bases from J, the gap between germline ends came to 19 bases. As DNA, the CDR3 is TGTGCCAGCAGCACAGGCGTCGGGTTCCTATATGGCTACACCTTC. Translation: CASSTGVGFLYGYTF.

The chain carries TRBV11-2 and TRBJ2-3, with 13 bases fitting TRBD2. The germline V gene encodes CDR1 SGHAT and CDR2 FQNNGV. This CDR3 has 18 residues. The V gene end was trimmed by 6 bases and the J gene end by 6 bases; junction bases not matched to a gene: 15. CDR3 amino acids: CASRVGLAGERHSDTQYF. The DNA of the CDR3 is TGTGCCAGCAGGGTAGGACTAGCGGGGGAACGGCACAGTGATACGCAGTATTTT.

The V and J genes are TRBV6-2 or TRBV6-3 and TRBJ1-1; 7 bases agree with TRBD1. Trimming took 5 bases from V and 5 from J; bases not matched to a gene: 2. Germline values: CDR1 MNHEY, CDR2 SVGEGT. This CDR3 contains 12 residues. The CDR3 reads CASSIQGTEAFF. The CDR3 region has the DNA TGTGCCAGCAGTATACAGGGGACTGAAGCTTTCTTT.

This chain links TRBV19 with TRBJ1-2, with TRBD1 as a possible D gene (6 bases). V was clipped by 4 bases and J by 0 bases, with 12 bases between them. Germline CDR1 is LNHDA and CDR2 is SQIVND (reference sequence). The CDR3 has 15 amino acids. CDR3 protein: CASSTGQNTNYGYTF. As DNA, the CDR3 is TGTGCCAGTAGTACCGGACAGAACACTAACTATGGCTACACCTTC.

CDR3: CASSSPKDSPYEQYF. The DNA for the CDR3 is TGTGCCAGCAGCAGCCCTAAGGACAGCCCCTACGAGCAGTACTTC. The rearrangement joins TRBV5-4 to TRBJ2-7, with D possibly TRBD1 on 6 matching bases. CDR1 is SGHNT, CDR2 YYREEE, per germline (reference sequence). The germline V and J ends were trimmed by 4 bases and 2 bases, with 16 bases remaining between them. The CDR3 consists of 15 residues. Supplemented by reference TRBV5-4 and TRBJ2-7, the full variable domain reads ETGVTQSPTHLIKTRGQQVTLRCSSQSGHNTVSWYQQALGQGPQFIFQYYREEENGRGNFPPRFSGLQFPNYSSELNVNALELDDSALYLCASSSPKDSPYEQYFGPGTRLTVT.

The V and J genes are TRBV18 and TRBJ1-5; tentatively, D is TRBD1 (6 bases). Germline V gene sequence: CDR1 KGHSH, CDR2 LQKENI. Trimming cost V 5 bases and J 7 bases, with 15 bases left between them. The CDR3 sequence is 14 residues long. Here the CDR3 reads CASSNSGELQPQHF. In nucleotides, the CDR3 is TGTGCCAGCTCAAATTCAGGGGAATTACAGCCCCAGCATTTT.

J is TRBJ1-5 and V is TRBV27, with D hard to call. The CDR3 spans 18 residues. V lost 0 bases, J lost 1 base, and 16 bases lay in between. Germline V gives CDR1 MNHEY, CDR2 SMNVEV (reference sequence). Here the CDR3 reads CASSLSSPRGMSNQPQHF. The CDR3 DNA sequence: TGTGCCAGCAGTTTATCTAGCCCGCGGGGTATGAGCAATCAGCCCCAGCATTTT.

The chain couples TRBV3-1 (or the pseudogene TRBV3-2) to TRBJ1-3; D is unresolved. Between the trimmed V and J ends, which lost 1 base and 4 bases, there was a span of 14 bases. CDR3 length: 16 amino acids. From germline, CDR1 is LGHDT and CDR2 YNNKEL (reference sequence). CDR3 DNA sequence: TGTGCCAGCAGCCAAGGAGGCAATGTCTTAGGAAACACCATATATTTT. It yields the protein CASSQGGNVLGNTIYF.

This chain joins TRBV28 and TRBJ1-5; D perhaps matches TRBD1 (6 bases). The CDR3 is 15 amino acids. The V end was cut by 6 bases, the J end by 6 bases, with 18 bases between. Germline values: CDR1 MDHEN, CDR2 SYDVKM. Written as DNA, the CDR3 is TGTGCCAGCAGCCCCCGGGGCAGGGGTGCTCAGCCCCAGCATTTT. This encodes CASSPRGRGAQPQHF.

The chain joins TRBV11-1 to TRBJ2-5; 8 bases match TRBD1. V was clipped by 5 bases and J by 3 bases; unmatched bases: 8. The germline gives CDR1 SGHAT, CDR2 FQDESV (reference sequence). The CDR3 sequence is 15 residues long. The CDR3 region is CASSGQGEREETQYF. In DNA, the CDR3 is TGTGCCAGCAGCGGACAGGGCGAAAGGGAAGAGACCCAGTACTTC.